The TCR beta chain under discussion was sequenced for a study of shared clonotypes between healthy human individuals. Findings of the study overall: Naive CD4 clonotypes were shared across a few donors at about 5%.

The assay was immunoSEQ multiplex PCR, and TCRdb's table has in-frame clones only and misses some. The sample holds about 2 million clones, less than 95% seen once. CD45RO-negative cells were positively selected for CCR7, leaving out terminally differentiated effector memory CD45RA+ cells. This CDR3 spans 14 amino acids. Per germline, CDR1 MGHRA and CDR2 YSYEKL. With 4 bases removed from V and 3 bases from J, the gap between germline ends came to 13 bases. Notes on this clone: Its antigen is unidentified.

Material: naive CD8+ T cells sorted from blood. The receptor's source is a young man in good health. The J gene is TRBJ2-7, the V gene TRBV4-1; TRBD2 is a possible D gene (5 bases). CDR3 sequence: CASSPLEGIYEQYF. The CDR3 DNA sequence: TGCGCCAGCAGCCCACTAGAGGGTATCTACGAGCAGTACTTC.